The T cell receptor beta chain described here comes from a study of blood T cell repertoires in COVID-19. Clones were sequenced by immunoSEQ multiplex PCR, and TCRdb holds only the in-frame ones, with some missing. Of around 190,000 clones detected, 80% to 90% appear once; the ten largest clones hold about 4.9%. This clone was observed a single time. The V gene's germline CDR1 is DFQATT and CDR2 SNEGSKA (reference sequence). V lost 5 bases, J lost 14 bases, and 13 bases lay in between. There are 10 residues in the CDR3. This sequence joins TRBV20-1 and TRBJ2-1; D perhaps matches TRBD2 (6 bases). This sequence originates from a woman older than 75 with acute or convalescent COVID-19. Sequenced sample: peripheral blood. CDR3 region: CSAGGTVKFF. DNA of the CDR3: TGCAGTGCTGGGGGGACCGTGAAGTTCTTC.